One sample yielded the 6 T cell receptor beta chains listed below, sequenced in a study of molecular identifiers for immune sequencing clone quantification (dated by TCRdb to 2017 to 2018). Libraries were made using PCR. The run used an Illumina HiSeq 4000. TCRdb itself trimmed the public reads at Q25 with fastp, ran MiXCR and retained productive beta chains. Each CDR3 protein gets just one entry, which takes the most common genes and DNA from the rows behind it. The sample data list more than 450,000 distinct CDR3 sequences, and roughly 23% of these were observed just once. The ten top clones hold under 0.85% of the sample. Sequencing used naive CD8+ T cells from blood, with Jurkat cell RNA spiked in. This sample's cell subset or site label indicates: FACS-sorted CD8+CD4-CCR7+CD45RA+ naive T cells. Every receptor here comes from a human donor in good health. Some libraries in this study had Jurkat cell RNA spiked in.

The sample holds many counts of this clonotype. This sequence joins TRBV20-1 and TRBJ1-1, with D possibly being TRBD1 (5 bases). CDR1 is DFQATT, CDR2 SNEGSKA, per germline (reference sequence). V was trimmed by 0 bases and J by 4 bases, leaving 21 bases between them. The CDR3 is 17 amino acids. The DNA of the CDR3 is TGCAGTGCTAGAGATCTCCTAGGCTTCCGGGACGGCACTGAAGCTTTCTTT. Its protein is CSARDLLGFRDGTEAFF.

The chain's CDR3 is CASSVDVPGELFF. The CDR3 nucleotides are TGTGCCAGCAGCGTCGATGTCCCCGGGGAGCTGTTTTTT. The rearrangement uses TRBV9 and TRBJ2-2; D is unresolved. CDR1 is SGDLS and CDR2 is YYNGEE in the germline V gene. Trimming cost V 2 bases and J 6 bases, with 8 bases left between them. The CDR3 runs 13 residues.

As regards this clonotype: A read error is possible here, since a much larger clone lies one base away. The rearrangement links TRBV4-3 to TRBJ1-1, with D possibly being TRBD1 (5 bases). The CDR3 is 18 residues long. CDR1 is LGHNA, CDR2 YSLEER, per germline. In nucleotides, the CDR3 is TGCGCCAGCAGCCAAGATTCCCAACCCACAGGTTGGGGCACTGAAGTTTTCTTT. Residues: CASSQDSQPTGWGTEVFF.

This clonotype has just a few counts. CDR3 amino acids: CASSRDRKAYEQYF. CDR3 coding DNA: TGCGCCAGCAGCCGGGACAGGAAGGCCTACGAGCAGTACTTC. The V and J genes are TRBV5-1 and TRBJ2-7; TRBD1 matches at 8 bases. The V segment lost 4 bases and the J segment 2 bases; nucleotides outside the gene matches: 5. The CDR3 extends over 14 amino acids. Germline CDR1 and CDR2: SGHRS and YFSETQ.

This clonotype has only a few counts. The chain joins TRBV6-5 to TRBJ2-7; D may be TRBD2 (5 bases). Per the germline V gene, CDR1 is MNHEY and CDR2 is SVGAGI. The length of the CDR3 is 14 residues. The ends were cut back, 0 bases at V and 7 bases at J, with 13 bases in the middle. The CDR3 DNA is TGTGCCAGCAGTTACTCCTCCTACTCGGGGGAGCAGTACTTC. It yields the protein CASSYSSYSGEQYF.

As for this clonotype: A much larger clone differs from this one at a single base, so this may be a read error. The chain recombines TRBV2 with TRBJ1-1, with a possible D match to TRBD1 (5 bases). In germline, CDR1 is SNHLY, CDR2 FYNNEI. CDR3 length: 16 residues. The V end lost 4 bases, the J end lost 4 bases, and 19 bases lay between the germline ends. The DNA for the CDR3 is TGTGCCAGCAGTGCCTATGGGATCAGGGAGAGCACTGAAGCTTTCTTT. It codes for CASSAYGIRESTEAFF. Supplemented by reference TRBV2 and TRBJ1-1, the full variable domain reads EPEVTQTPSHQVTQMGQEVILRCVPISNHLYFYWYRQILGQKVEFLVSFYNNEISEKSEIFDDQFSVERPDGSNFTLKIRSTKLEDSAMYFCASSAYGIRESTEAFFGQGTRLTVV.